The next 2 T cell receptor beta chains were all read from a single sample in a study of spatial heterogeneity in lung cancer. TCRdb reprocessed the 5' RACE reads with MiXCR, giving one entry per CDR3 protein. The sample lists over 6,000 distinct CDR3 sequences, roughly 13% seen once, with about 7.3% in the top ten. Time point meaning: sample taken at primary tumor resection. Findings of the study overall: Expanded alpha and beta TCR counts within tumors tracked tumor mutation counts.

Antigens for these TCRs are unknown. Sequencing used lung tumor tissue, obtained at surgery. Receptor source: a male donor with early-stage non-small cell lung cancer.

The sample holds many counts of this clonotype. This beta chain was picked up by a library intended for alpha chains and is off target, so its count carries little meaning. The gene calls are TRBV6-1 and TRBJ1-1; D might be TRBD1 (5 bases). Trimming took 2 bases from V and 5 from J, leaving 12 bases between them. Germline V gene sequence: CDR1 MNHNS, CDR2 SASEGT. The CDR3 sequence is 14 residues long. CDR3 coding DNA: TGTGCCAGCAGTGAAAGGGGAGGTCGGACTGAAGCTTTCTTT. Amino acids: CASSERGGRTEAFF.

In its sample, this clonotype was seen many times. A library prepared for alpha chains yielded this beta chain as an off-target read; its size is of little meaning. The gene calls are TRBV20-1 and TRBJ1-5; 8 bases are shared with TRBD1. CDR1 and CDR2 (germline): DFQATT, SNEGSKA (reference sequence). The trim removed 6 bases at V and 5 bases at J, leaving 9 bases unmatched. The CDR3 is 14 residues long. The CDR3 region has the DNA TGCAGTGCCCGCCTGACAGGGGAGTATCAGCCCCAGCATTTT. It is translated as CSARLTGEYQPQHF.